The TCR beta chain under discussion was sequenced for a study of blood T cells in healthy people across ages. General study findings and limits: Diversity figures derived from one million T cells were judged to underestimate the true value.

Germline V gene lookup returns CDR1 SGHNT and CDR2 YENEEA. The ends lost 4 bases at V and 7 bases at J; junction bases unmatched: 9. The CDR3 consists of 15 residues. Drawing of peripheral blood yielded about 10 milliliters from each donor. A remark on this clonotype: Its matching antigen is unknown.

PCR was performed a second time for 7 to 11 cycles using a sample-barcoded 5' primer and a J-beta primer mix. TCRdb reanalysed the 5' RACE reads using MiXCR and keeps one entry per CDR3 protein. The table lists approximately 600,000 distinct CDR3 sequences, around three fifths of them singletons. The genes are TRBV11-3 and TRBJ2-1; 8 nucleotides agree with TRBD2. This sequence originates from a man in his fifties or sixties in good health. The sequenced material came from blood. The CDR3 loop reads CASSSPGTRYNEQFF. The CDR3 region has the DNA TGTGCCAGCAGCTCACCCGGGACTAGATATAATGAGCAGTTCTTC.